Listed below are T cell receptor beta chains from one sample, sequenced in a study of blood T cell repertoires in COVID-19. Assay: immunoSEQ multiplex PCR; the TCRdb copy retains only in-frame clones and omits some. Among roughly 160,000 clones, approximately 84% were seen once, and the ten largest hold more than 10%. The sequenced sample was PBMCs or T cells enriched from blood (not recorded which). All receptors derive from a man in his fifties or sixties who had recovered from COVID-19. The CDR3 runs from the conserved cysteine through the conserved F or W. Each record gives: CDR3 length, D gene, J gene, V gene, clone size, CDR3 DNA, CDR3 protein. A D gene is named only where the DNA matches it firmly. Size tells how often a clone was seen (once, few, many) or the class of an expanded clone, and some rows leave it out.

CDR3 length: 14; D gene: TRBD1; J gene: TRBJ2-7; V gene: TRBV27; clone size: NA; CDR3 DNA: TGTGCCAGCAGTTTAAGGGACAGGGGCTACGAGCAGTACTTC; CDR3 protein: CASSLRDRGYEQYF
CDR3 length: 16; D gene: TRBD1; J gene: TRBJ2-2; V gene: TRBV19; clone size: once; CDR3 DNA: TGTGCCAGTAGTCGCCCGGGACAGGGGAACACCGGGGAGCTGTTTTTT; CDR3 protein: CASSRPGQGNTGELFF
CDR3 length: 13; D gene: NA; J gene: TRBJ1-2; V gene: TRBV30; clone size: NA; CDR3 DNA: TGTGCCTCGGATGCGGGGGTTAACTATGGCTACACCTTC; CDR3 protein: CASDAGVNYGYTF
CDR3 length: 14; D gene: TRBD1; J gene: TRBJ1-4; V gene: TRBV7-9; clone size: NA; CDR3 DNA: TGTGCCAGCGGCCCGGGACAGCAGACCGAAAAACTGTTTTTT; CDR3 protein: CASGPGQQTEKLFF
CDR3 length: 14; D gene: NA; J gene: TRBJ2-7; V gene: TRBV15; clone size: NA; CDR3 DNA: TGTGCCACCAGCAGAGAACGCGGCTCCTACGAGCAGTACTTC; CDR3 protein: CATSRERGSYEQYF
CDR3 length: 14; D gene: TRBD1; J gene: TRBJ2-7; V gene: TRBV3-1/TRBV3-2; clone size: NA; CDR3 DNA: TGTGCCAGCACTCCGGGACAGGCCTCCTTCGAGCAGTACTTC; CDR3 protein: CASTPGQASFEQYF
CDR3 length: 15; D gene: TRBD2; J gene: TRBJ2-7; V gene: TRBV7-9; clone size: NA; CDR3 DNA: TGTGCCAGCAGCTTACAAGCGGGGGTGGCCTACGAGCAGTACTTC; CDR3 protein: CASSLQAGVAYEQYF
CDR3 length: 12; D gene: NA; J gene: TRBJ2-5; V gene: TRBV5-5; clone size: NA; CDR3 DNA: TGTGCCAGCAGCTTGGACAGAGAGACCCAGTACTTC; CDR3 protein: CASSLDRETQYF
CDR3 length: 18; D gene: TRBD1; J gene: TRBJ1-4; V gene: TRBV15; clone size: NA; CDR3 DNA: TGTGCCACCAGCCCCGGGACAGGGAGCTTTGCAACTAATGAAAAACTGTTTTTT; CDR3 protein: CATSPGTGSFATNEKLFF
CDR3 length: 15; D gene: TRBD2; J gene: TRBJ2-1; V gene: TRBV6-4; clone size: few; CDR3 DNA: TGTGCCAGCAGTGTCCAGCGGGGGGGCGCGGATGAGCAGTTCTTC; CDR3 protein: CASSVQRGGADEQFF
CDR3 length: 12; D gene: NA; J gene: TRBJ1-5; V gene: TRBV6-2/TRBV6-3; clone size: NA; CDR3 DNA: TGTGCCAGCAGTTCGTCGCGCCTGCTCCAGCATTTT; CDR3 protein: CASSSSRLLQHF
CDR3 length: 14; D gene: TRBD2; J gene: TRBJ2-7; V gene: TRBV25-1; clone size: NA; CDR3 DNA: TGTGCCAGCAGTGACCCTAGCGGGGCCTACGAGCAGTACTTC; CDR3 protein: CASSDPSGAYEQYF
CDR3 length: 16; D gene: TRBD2; J gene: TRBJ2-5; V gene: TRBV3-1/TRBV3-2; clone size: few; CDR3 DNA: TGTGCCAGCAGCCGAGGGGCGGCTAGCGGTCAAGAGACCCAGTACTTC; CDR3 protein: CASSRGAASGQETQYF
CDR3 length: 14; D gene: NA; J gene: TRBJ1-5; V gene: TRBV19; clone size: NA; CDR3 DNA: TGTGCCAGTAGTATGGGAGCTAGCAATCAGCCCCAGCATTTT; CDR3 protein: CASSMGASNQPQHF
CDR3 length: 16; D gene: TRBD2; J gene: TRBJ2-5; V gene: TRBV6-2/TRBV6-3; clone size: NA; CDR3 DNA: TGTGCCAGCAGCTCCGGACTAGCGGGGGGCCAAGAGACCCAGTACTTC; CDR3 protein: CASSSGLAGGQETQYF
CDR3 length: 16; D gene: TRBD2; J gene: TRBJ2-2; V gene: TRBV12-5; clone size: NA; CDR3 DNA: TGTGCTAGTGGTTCTCCCGCGGGGGGGAACACCGGGGAGCTGTTTTTT; CDR3 protein: CASGSPAGGNTGELFF
CDR3 length: 14; D gene: NA; J gene: TRBJ1-2; V gene: TRBV4-2; clone size: NA; CDR3 DNA: TGTGCCAGCAGCCAAGCAATTGGGCCAGAAGGCTACACCTTC; CDR3 protein: CASSQAIGPEGYTF
CDR3 length: 15; D gene: TRBD1; J gene: TRBJ2-5; V gene: TRBV7-8; clone size: NA; CDR3 DNA: TGTGCCAGCAGCTGGATAGGGACAGCACAAGAGACCCAGTACTTC; CDR3 protein: CASSWIGTAQETQYF
CDR3 length: 17; D gene: NA; J gene: TRBJ1-5; V gene: TRBV20-1; clone size: NA; CDR3 DNA: TGCAGTGCTAGTCCTCACCCTTACCCGGGAACAAATCAGCCCCAGCATTTT; CDR3 protein: CSASPHPYPGTNQPQHF
CDR3 length: 16; D gene: NA; J gene: TRBJ1-2; V gene: TRBV15; clone size: NA; CDR3 DNA: TGTGCCACCAGCAGTTTGGAGGGAGGGGAGTTGTATGGCTACACCTTC; CDR3 protein: CATSSLEGGELYGYTF
CDR3 length: 14; D gene: NA; J gene: TRBJ1-6; V gene: TRBV6-1; clone size: once; CDR3 DNA: TGTGCCAGCAGTGAATCCCCGGAGAATTCACCCCTCCACTTT; CDR3 protein: CASSESPENSPLHF
CDR3 length: 17; D gene: TRBD2; J gene: TRBJ2-7; V gene: TRBV4-3; clone size: NA; CDR3 DNA: TGCGCCAGCAGCCAAGACCGTAGCGGACTAGAGCCCTACGAGCAGTACTTC; CDR3 protein: CASSQDRSGLEPYEQYF
CDR3 length: 16; D gene: NA; J gene: TRBJ2-7; V gene: TRBV19; clone size: NA; CDR3 DNA: TGTGCCAGAAAGGGTAACAGGGCCCTGTTGTTCTACGAGCAGTACTTC; CDR3 protein: CARKGNRALLFYEQYF
CDR3 length: 14; D gene: TRBD1; J gene: TRBJ2-2; V gene: TRBV24-1; clone size: few; CDR3 DNA: TGTGCCACCCGGATGGGGACAGACACCGGGGAGCTGTTTTTT; CDR3 protein: CATRMGTDTGELFF
CDR3 length: 15; D gene: NA; J gene: TRBJ2-3; V gene: TRBV21-1; clone size: NA; CDR3 DNA: TGTGCCAGCAGTCGTCCGGGACTGTACACAGATACGCAGTATTTT; CDR3 protein: CASSRPGLYTDTQYF
CDR3 length: 14; D gene: TRBD1; J gene: TRBJ1-6; V gene: TRBV7-9; clone size: NA; CDR3 DNA: TGTGCCAGCAGCTTGGATGGGACAGGGGCACCCCTCCACTTT; CDR3 protein: CASSLDGTGAPLHF
CDR3 length: 16; D gene: TRBD1; J gene: TRBJ1-1; V gene: TRBV18; clone size: NA; CDR3 DNA: TGTGCCAGCTCACCGACGCGACAGGGGGATAACACTGAAGCTTTCTTT; CDR3 protein: CASSPTRQGDNTEAFF
CDR3 length: 17; D gene: NA; J gene: TRBJ2-5; V gene: TRBV15; clone size: NA; CDR3 DNA: TGTGCCACCAGCACCAGGGGATACGACAGCTTCCAAGAGACCCAGTACTTC; CDR3 protein: CATSTRGYDSFQETQYF
CDR3 length: 14; D gene: NA; J gene: TRBJ1-5; V gene: TRBV28; clone size: NA; CDR3 DNA: TGTGCCAGCGTGAGGGGGGGCAGCAATCAGCCCCAGCATTTT; CDR3 protein: CASVRGGSNQPQHF
CDR3 length: 15; D gene: NA; J gene: TRBJ2-7; V gene: TRBV4-1; clone size: NA; CDR3 DNA: TGCGCCAGCAGCCCAAATGCTGGGGGGACCTACGAGCAGTACTTC; CDR3 protein: CASSPNAGGTYEQYF
CDR3 length: 13; D gene: NA; J gene: TRBJ2-2; V gene: TRBV16; clone size: NA; CDR3 DNA: TGTGCCAGCAGCAGTCGGGGGACCGGGGAGCTGTTTTTT; CDR3 protein: CASSSRGTGELFF
CDR3 length: 17; D gene: NA; J gene: TRBJ2-3; V gene: TRBV7-2; clone size: NA; CDR3 DNA: TGTGCCAGCAGCTTAAGTTGGTCGGGGGGCGTAACAGATACGCAGTATTTT; CDR3 protein: CASSLSWSGGVTDTQYF
CDR3 length: 15; D gene: NA; J gene: TRBJ1-5; V gene: TRBV4-2; clone size: few; CDR3 DNA: TGTGCCAGCAGCGCCCGAAGCCCCGTTGGTCAGCCCCAGCATTTT; CDR3 protein: CASSARSPVGQPQHF
CDR3 length: 14; D gene: NA; J gene: TRBJ1-3; V gene: TRBV3-1/TRBV3-2; clone size: NA; CDR3 DNA: TGTGCCAGCAGCCTGGACAGCTCTGGAAACACCATATATTTT; CDR3 protein: CASSLDSSGNTIYF
CDR3 length: 17; D gene: NA; J gene: TRBJ2-2; V gene: TRBV9; clone size: NA; CDR3 DNA: TGTGCCAGCAGCGTAGGAGTAGGACAGTTGAACACCGGGGAGCTGTTTTTT; CDR3 protein: CASSVGVGQLNTGELFF
CDR3 length: 15; D gene: NA; J gene: TRBJ1-5; V gene: TRBV10-3; clone size: NA; CDR3 DNA: TGTGCCATCAGTGAGGCCGGGGTAGGCAATCAGCCCCAGCATTTT; CDR3 protein: CAISEAGVGNQPQHF
CDR3 length: 14; D gene: NA; J gene: TRBJ1-2; V gene: TRBV28; clone size: NA; CDR3 DNA: TGTGCCAGCACCCCCCCCTCACGAGTCAATGGCTACACCTTC; CDR3 protein: CASTPPSRVNGYTF
CDR3 length: 16; D gene: NA; J gene: TRBJ2-3; V gene: TRBV5-1; clone size: few; CDR3 DNA: TGCGCCAGCAGCCCGAGCTTCGGGGGGCGCACAGATACGCAGTATTTT; CDR3 protein: CASSPSFGGRTDTQYF
CDR3 length: 19; D gene: NA; J gene: TRBJ1-6; V gene: TRBV27; clone size: NA; CDR3 DNA: TGTGCCAGCAGGCCAGGGTGGGATGTTATTCCGCGCTTTGATTCACCCCTCCACTTT; CDR3 protein: CASRPGWDVIPRFDSPLHF
CDR3 length: 16; D gene: TRBD1; J gene: TRBJ2-7; V gene: TRBV6-1; clone size: NA; CDR3 DNA: TGTGCCAGCAGTGGTACCCCAGGGGGCCGCTCCTACGAGCAGTACTTC; CDR3 protein: CASSGTPGGRSYEQYF
CDR3 length: 13; D gene: NA; J gene: TRBJ2-1; V gene: TRBV7-9; clone size: NA; CDR3 DNA: TGTGCCAGCAGCCGGGCAGGCGGGACTGGTGAGTTCTTC; CDR3 protein: CASSRAGGTGEFF
CDR3 length: 14; D gene: NA; J gene: TRBJ2-7; V gene: TRBV4-3; clone size: NA; CDR3 DNA: TGCGCCAGCAGCCAAGTCGGGAGTACCTACGAGCAGTACTTC; CDR3 protein: CASSQVGSTYEQYF
CDR3 length: 13; D gene: TRBD1; J gene: TRBJ2-1; V gene: TRBV5-6; clone size: NA; CDR3 DNA: TGTGCCAGCAGCTTTCAGGGGGCGGGTGAGCAGTTCTTC; CDR3 protein: CASSFQGAGEQFF
CDR3 length: 13; D gene: NA; J gene: TRBJ1-2; V gene: TRBV6-2/TRBV6-3; clone size: NA; CDR3 DNA: TGTGCCAGCAGTTACCCCCCCCGCGATGGCTACACCTTC; CDR3 protein: CASSYPPRDGYTF
CDR3 length: 16; D gene: NA; J gene: TRBJ2-5; V gene: TRBV18; clone size: NA; CDR3 DNA: TGTGCCAGCTCACCTCCTTCGAGGTCGGACTCATCGGCCCAGTACTTC; CDR3 protein: CASSPPSRSDSSAQYF
CDR3 length: 15; D gene: TRBD1; J gene: TRBJ1-4; V gene: TRBV7-8; clone size: once; CDR3 DNA: TGTGCCAGCAGGTCCCACAGGGGTGGAGGTGAAAAACTGTTTTTT; CDR3 protein: CASRSHRGGGEKLFF
CDR3 length: 13; D gene: TRBD1; J gene: TRBJ1-4; V gene: TRBV5-1; clone size: NA; CDR3 DNA: TGCGCCAGCAGGGGGACAGGGGATGAAAAACTGTTTTTT; CDR3 protein: CASRGTGDEKLFF
CDR3 length: 14; D gene: NA; J gene: TRBJ2-2; V gene: TRBV3-1/TRBV3-2; clone size: once; CDR3 DNA: TGTGCCAGCAGCCCTAGGTTCGAGACCGGGGAGCTGTTTTTT; CDR3 protein: CASSPRFETGELFF
CDR3 length: 15; D gene: NA; J gene: TRBJ1-4; V gene: TRBV9; clone size: NA; CDR3 DNA: TGTGCCAGCAGCGACGGAGGTCCCAAAGGGGAAAAACTGTTTTTT; CDR3 protein: CASSDGGPKGEKLFF
CDR3 length: 13; D gene: NA; J gene: TRBJ2-7; V gene: TRBV6-5; clone size: NA; CDR3 DNA: TGTGCCAGCAGGCCCACAGGGCGGCACGAGCAGTACTTC; CDR3 protein: CASRPTGRHEQYF
CDR3 length: 12; D gene: NA; J gene: TRBJ2-5; V gene: TRBV7-9; clone size: NA; CDR3 DNA: TGTGCCAGTACGAAAAACAAAGAGACCCAGTACTTC; CDR3 protein: CASTKNKETQYF
CDR3 length: 16; D gene: TRBD1; J gene: TRBJ1-1; V gene: TRBV19; clone size: few; CDR3 DNA: TGTGCCAGTAGCCTACACTGGACAGGGGAGGACACTGAAGCTTTCTTT; CDR3 protein: CASSLHWTGEDTEAFF